Each of the 14 T cell receptor beta chains below was sequenced from the same sample in a study of cytomegalovirus exposure and HLA in healthy donors. This PCR relied on a set of 60 Vbeta primers and 13 Jbeta primers. Using immunoSEQ multiplex PCR, the repertoire was profiled, and TCRdb retains in-frame clones only, with some absent. The sample holds about 61,000 clones, around 89% seen once. The sample consisted of PBMCs. The source is a man younger than 40 in good health and CMV-seropositive.

The J gene is TRBJ2-5, the V gene TRBV6-5; TRBD2 is a possible D gene (7 bases). CDR1 is MNHEY, CDR2 SVGAGI, per germline. The CDR3 contains 15 residues. Trimming removed 5 bases at V and 8 bases at J, with 21 bases between. CDR3 sequence: CASSPPGRGDGTQYF. The CDR3 region has the DNA TGTGCCAGCAGTCCCCCAGGGAGGGGGGATGGAACCCAGTACTTC.

This clone was recorded a few times. V usage is TRBV19 and J usage is TRBJ2-6; 9 bases agree with TRBD1. This CDR3 region has 14 residues. V shed 4 bases and J 6 bases; nucleotides not matched to a gene: 1. Germline CDR1 is LNHDA and CDR2 is SQIVND (reference sequence). As DNA, the CDR3 is TGTGCCAGTAGTAGGACAGGGGAGGCCAACGTCCTGACTTTC. Its translation: CASSRTGEANVLTF. The full variable domain, with the rest looked up from reference TRBV19 and TRBJ2-6, is DGGITQSPKYLFRKEGQNVTLSCEQNLNHDAMYWYRQDPGQGLRLIYYSQIVNDFQKGDIAEGYSVSREKKESFPLTVTSAQKNPTAFYLCASSRTGEANVLTFGAGSRLTVL.

The chain links TRBV28 to TRBJ2-3; 7 bases match TRBD2. The CDR3 loop spans 17 amino acids. Per the germline V gene, CDR1 is MDHEN and CDR2 is SYDVKM. V was clipped by 3 bases and J by 0 bases; unmatched bases: 9. The CDR3 DNA sequence: TGTGCCAGCAGTTTCGGTGGGGGAGGGTCTAGCACAGATACGCAGTATTTT. Translating it yields CASSFGGGGSSTDTQYF.

The chain's CDR3 is CAASSATEAFF. CDR3 bases: TGTGCCGCCTCGAGTGCCACTGAAGCTTTCTTT. The chain joins TRBV6-5 to TRBJ1-1; D not certain. This CDR3 region has 11 residues. With 11 bases removed from V and 4 bases from J, the gap between germline ends came to 11 bases. Germline V gene data show CDR1 as MNHEY and CDR2 as SVGAGI.

The gene calls are TRBV29-1 and TRBJ2-1; 15 nucleotides match TRBD2. Trimming at V came to 5 bases and at J to 7 bases, leaving 12 bases not matched to a gene. This CDR3 contains 17 residues. Germline CDR1 SQVTM, CDR2 ANQGSEA. The DNA for the CDR3 is TGCAGCGTTTATAAGGGGACTAGCGGGAGGAATTTAAATGAGCAGTTCTTC. Its translation is CSVYKGTSGRNLNEQFF.

The rearrangement links TRBV28 to TRBJ1-6; TRBD1 agrees at 7 bases. Germline assignment: CDR1 MDHEN and CDR2 SYDVKM. V lost 4 bases to trimming and J lost 9 bases; unmatched junction nucleotides: 6. This CDR3 spans 14 amino acids. CDR3 sequence: CASSSPGQSSPLHF. The CDR3 nucleotides read TGTGCCAGCAGTTCCCCGGGACAGAGTTCACCCCTCCACTTT.

The rearrangement links TRBV4-1 to TRBJ2-1, with 9 bases aligning to TRBD2. V shed 0 bases, J shed 1 base, and the junction held 4 bases outside the gene matches. The CDR3 is 17 amino acids. Germline CDR1 is MGHRA and CDR2 is YSYEKL. The CDR3 coding sequence is TGCGCCAGCAGCCAAGATGTTGCGGGAGGGTCCTACAATGAGCAGTTCTTC. Protein: CASSQDVAGGSYNEQFF.

The genes are TRBV5-1 and TRBJ2-5, with TRBD2 matching over 9 bases. The CDR3 is made up of 15 amino acids. Losses at the gene ends were 5 bases for V and 2 bases for J; bases not matched to a gene: 7. Per germline, CDR1 SGHRS and CDR2 YFSETQ. DNA of the CDR3: TGCGCCAGCAGTGTCCTAGCGGGATTACAAGAGACCCAGTACTTC. Translating it yields CASSVLAGLQETQYF.

The chain links TRBV5-4 to TRBJ2-7; D may be TRBD1 (6 bases). The CDR3 sequence is 14 residues long. Germline V gene lookup returns CDR1 SGHNT and CDR2 YYREEE (reference sequence). V was clipped by 4 bases and J by 2 bases, with 13 bases between them. The chain's CDR3 is CASSPRQEPYEQYF. The CDR3 DNA reads as TGTGCCAGCAGCCCTAGACAGGAGCCCTACGAGCAGTACTTC.

The CDR3 DNA reads as TGTGCCAGCAGTCCCCCCGGAGATAGCGGGCCTCTTAGCTCCTACAATGAGCAGTTCTTC. The encoded protein is CASSPPGDSGPLSSYNEQFF. This rearrangement joins TRBV27 to TRBJ2-1, with 7 bases that match TRBD2. Trimming removed 5 bases from V and 0 bases from J; junction bases left unmatched: 19. This CDR3 region has 20 residues. In germline, CDR1 is MNHEY, CDR2 SMNVEV (reference sequence).

This clone occurred a few times. The chain combines TRBV5-1 with TRBJ1-3; D may be TRBD1 (5 bases). The CDR3 loop spans 16 amino acids. V lost 4 bases, J lost 2 bases, and 16 bases lay in between. Germline CDR1 is SGHRS and CDR2 is YFSETQ. CDR3 sequence reads: CASSLGGSSAGNTIYF. CDR3 nucleotide sequence: TGCGCCAGCAGCCTCGGGGGGTCATCCGCTGGAAACACCATATATTTT.

This chain uses TRBV11-1 with TRBJ2-1; 8 bases are shared with TRBD2. The germline CDR1 and CDR2 sequences are SGHAT and FQDESV (reference sequence). The V segment lost 6 bases and the J segment 1 base; nucleotides outside the gene matches: 5. The CDR3 has 15 residues. CDR3 nucleotide sequence: TGTGCCAGCAGTGTTCAGCGGGAGTCCTACAATGAGCAGTTCTTC. Amino acid sequence: CASSVQRESYNEQFF.

This clone was found once. The chain recombines TRBV11-3 with TRBJ1-1; D might be TRBD1 (5 bases). Deletions cut 2 bases from V and 3 bases from J, with 13 bases between. Germline V gene sequence: CDR1 SGHNT, CDR2 YENEEA. This CDR3 is 15 amino acids long. The CDR3 nucleotides are TGTGCCAGCAGCTTAAGAGGTGGAGGGGACACTGAAGCTTTCTTT. It translates to CASSLRGGGDTEAFF.

The V and J genes are TRBV7-9 and TRBJ2-7; 8 positions match TRBD2. V shed 4 bases, J shed 0 bases, and the junction held 5 bases outside the gene matches. Germline CDR1 SEHNR, CDR2 FQNEAQ (reference sequence). CDR3 length: 15 residues. The CDR3 region has the DNA TGTGCCAGCAGCTCGGGGGCGGGGGGCTCCTACGAGCAGTACTTC. Protein: CASSSGAGGSYEQYF.